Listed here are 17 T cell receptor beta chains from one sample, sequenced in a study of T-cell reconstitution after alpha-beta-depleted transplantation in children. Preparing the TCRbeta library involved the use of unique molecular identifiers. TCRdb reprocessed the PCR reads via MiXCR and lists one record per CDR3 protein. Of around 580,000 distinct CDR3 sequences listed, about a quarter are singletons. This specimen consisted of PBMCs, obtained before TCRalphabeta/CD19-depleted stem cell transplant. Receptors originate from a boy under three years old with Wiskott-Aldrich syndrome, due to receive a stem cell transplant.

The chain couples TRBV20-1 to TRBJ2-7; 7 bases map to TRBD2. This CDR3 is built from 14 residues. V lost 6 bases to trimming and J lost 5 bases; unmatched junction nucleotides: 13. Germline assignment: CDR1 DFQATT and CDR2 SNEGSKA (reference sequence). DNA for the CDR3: TGCAGTGCCAGACTGGCGGGAGTAGTCCACGAGCAGTACTTC. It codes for CSARLAGVVHEQYF.

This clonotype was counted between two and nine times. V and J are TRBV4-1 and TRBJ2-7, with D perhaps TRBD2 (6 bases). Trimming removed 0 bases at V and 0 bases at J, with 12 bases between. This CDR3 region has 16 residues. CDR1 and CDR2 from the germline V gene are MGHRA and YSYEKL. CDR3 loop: CASSQDVAASSYEQYF. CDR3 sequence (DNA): TGCGCCAGCAGCCAAGATGTAGCGGCGAGCTCCTACGAGCAGTACTTC.

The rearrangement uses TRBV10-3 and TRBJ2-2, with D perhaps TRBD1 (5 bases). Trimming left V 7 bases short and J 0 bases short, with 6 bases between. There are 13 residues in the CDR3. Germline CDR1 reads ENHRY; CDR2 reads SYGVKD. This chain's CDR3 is CAIKGPNTGELFF. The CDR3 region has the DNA TGTGCCATCAAGGGGCCGAACACCGGGGAGCTGTTTTTT.

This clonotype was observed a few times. The chain's CDR3 is CSSVPQRGTEAFF. In DNA form, the CDR3 reads TGCAGCTCAGTACCCCAACGGGGCACTGAAGCTTTCTTT. The rearrangement links TRBV29-1 to TRBJ1-1; D is uncertain. The CDR3 is made up of 13 amino acids. CDR1 is SQVTM, CDR2 ANQGSEA, per germline. Between the trimmed V and J ends, which lost 8 bases and 4 bases, there was a span of 17 bases.

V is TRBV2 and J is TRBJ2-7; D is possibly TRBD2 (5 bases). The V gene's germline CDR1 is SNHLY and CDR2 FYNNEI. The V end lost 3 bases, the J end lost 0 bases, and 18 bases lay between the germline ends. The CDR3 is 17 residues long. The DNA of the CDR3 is TGTGCCAGCAGTGAGGACCTAGCATCGCATTCCTCCTACGAGCAGTACTTC. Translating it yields CASSEDLASHSSYEQYF. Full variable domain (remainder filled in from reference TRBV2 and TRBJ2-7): EPEVTQTPSHQVTQMGQEVILRCVPISNHLYFYWYRQILGQKVEFLVSFYNNEISEKSEIFDDQFSVERPDGSNFTLKIRSTKLEDSAMYFCASSEDLASHSSYEQYFGPGTRLTVT.

CDR3: CASSYSDRNEQFF. The CDR3 DNA follows: TGTGCCAGCAGTTACTCCGACAGGAATGAGCAGTTCTTC. The V and J genes are TRBV6-2 or TRBV6-3 and TRBJ2-1; TRBD1 might be the D (6 bases). V lost 0 bases to trimming and J lost 7 bases, with 7 bases between them. The CDR3 covers 13 residues. Per the germline V gene, CDR1 is MNHEY and CDR2 is SVGEGT.

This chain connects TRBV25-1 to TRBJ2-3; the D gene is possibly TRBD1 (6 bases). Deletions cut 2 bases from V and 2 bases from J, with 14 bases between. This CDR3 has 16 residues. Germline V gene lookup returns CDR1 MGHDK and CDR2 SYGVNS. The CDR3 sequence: CASSEGIGGFTDTQYF. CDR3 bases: TGTGCCAGCAGTGAAGGGATAGGGGGTTTCACAGATACGCAGTATTTT.

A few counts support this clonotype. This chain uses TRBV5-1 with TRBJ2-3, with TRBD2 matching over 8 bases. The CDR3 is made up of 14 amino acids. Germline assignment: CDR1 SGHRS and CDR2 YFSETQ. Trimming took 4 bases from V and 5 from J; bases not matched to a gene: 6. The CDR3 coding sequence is TGCGCCAGCAGCACCCTAGCGGGCCTAGATACGCAGTATTTT. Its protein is CASSTLAGLDTQYF.

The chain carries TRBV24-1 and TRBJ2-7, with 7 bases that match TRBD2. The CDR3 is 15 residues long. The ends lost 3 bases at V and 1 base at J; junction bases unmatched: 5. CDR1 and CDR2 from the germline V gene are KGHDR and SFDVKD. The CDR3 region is CATSDRGGSSYEQYF. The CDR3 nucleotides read TGTGCCACCAGTGATCGCGGGGGTTCTTCCTACGAGCAGTACTTC.

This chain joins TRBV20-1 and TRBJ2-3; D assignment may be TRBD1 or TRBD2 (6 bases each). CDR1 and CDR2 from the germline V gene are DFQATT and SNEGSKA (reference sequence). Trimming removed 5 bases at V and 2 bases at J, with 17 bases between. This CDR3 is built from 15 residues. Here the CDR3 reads CSASTAGTNTDTQYF. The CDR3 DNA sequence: TGCAGTGCTTCTACCGCGGGGACAAACACAGATACGCAGTATTTT.

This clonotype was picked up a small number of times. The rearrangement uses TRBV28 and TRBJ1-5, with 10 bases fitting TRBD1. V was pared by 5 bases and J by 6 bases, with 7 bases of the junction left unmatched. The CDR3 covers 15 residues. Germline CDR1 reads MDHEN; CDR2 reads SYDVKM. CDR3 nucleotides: TGTGCCAGCAGTCCCGACAGGGGGCTCGGTCAGCCCCAGCATTTT. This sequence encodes CASSPDRGLGQPQHF.

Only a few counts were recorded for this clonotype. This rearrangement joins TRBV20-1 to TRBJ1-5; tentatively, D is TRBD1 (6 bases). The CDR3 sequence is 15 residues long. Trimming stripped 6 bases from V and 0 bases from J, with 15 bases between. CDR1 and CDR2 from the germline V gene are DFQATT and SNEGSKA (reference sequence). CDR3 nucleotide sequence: TGCAGTGCCGCGGACAGAAAGGATAGCAATCAGCCCCAGCATTTT. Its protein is CSAADRKDSNQPQHF.

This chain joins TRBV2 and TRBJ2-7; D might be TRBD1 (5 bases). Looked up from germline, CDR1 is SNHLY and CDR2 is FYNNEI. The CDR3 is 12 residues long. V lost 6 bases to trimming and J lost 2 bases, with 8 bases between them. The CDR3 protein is CASRDTTYEQYF. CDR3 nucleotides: TGTGCCAGCAGGGACACCACCTACGAGCAGTACTTC.

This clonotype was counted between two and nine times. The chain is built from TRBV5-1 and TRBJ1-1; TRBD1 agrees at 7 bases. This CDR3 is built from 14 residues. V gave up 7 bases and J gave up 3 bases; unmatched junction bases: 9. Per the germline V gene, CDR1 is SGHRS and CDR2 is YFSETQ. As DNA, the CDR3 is TGCGCCAGCCAACAGGGACAGACGTACACTGAAGCTTTCTTT. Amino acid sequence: CASQQGQTYTEAFF.

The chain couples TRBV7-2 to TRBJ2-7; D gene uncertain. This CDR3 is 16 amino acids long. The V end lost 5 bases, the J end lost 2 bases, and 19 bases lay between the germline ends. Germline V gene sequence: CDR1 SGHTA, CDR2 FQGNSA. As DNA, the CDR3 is TGTGCCAGCAGCCGCCTGGCACACATTAAACCCTACGAGCAGTACTTC. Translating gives CASSRLAHIKPYEQYF.

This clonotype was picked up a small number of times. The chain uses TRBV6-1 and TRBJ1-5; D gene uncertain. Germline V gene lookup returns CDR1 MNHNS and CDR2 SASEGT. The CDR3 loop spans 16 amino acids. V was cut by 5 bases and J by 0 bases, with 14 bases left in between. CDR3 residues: CASSKDGDFSNQPQHF. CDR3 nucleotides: TGTGCCAGCAGTAAAGATGGGGATTTTAGCAATCAGCCCCAGCATTTT.

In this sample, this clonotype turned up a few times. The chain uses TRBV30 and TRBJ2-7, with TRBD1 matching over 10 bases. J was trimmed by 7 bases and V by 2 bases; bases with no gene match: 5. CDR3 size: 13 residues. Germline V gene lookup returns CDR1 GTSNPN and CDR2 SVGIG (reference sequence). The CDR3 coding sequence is TGTGCCTGGAGTCGAGGGACAGGGGAAGAGCAGTACTTC. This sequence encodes CAWSRGTGEEQYF.